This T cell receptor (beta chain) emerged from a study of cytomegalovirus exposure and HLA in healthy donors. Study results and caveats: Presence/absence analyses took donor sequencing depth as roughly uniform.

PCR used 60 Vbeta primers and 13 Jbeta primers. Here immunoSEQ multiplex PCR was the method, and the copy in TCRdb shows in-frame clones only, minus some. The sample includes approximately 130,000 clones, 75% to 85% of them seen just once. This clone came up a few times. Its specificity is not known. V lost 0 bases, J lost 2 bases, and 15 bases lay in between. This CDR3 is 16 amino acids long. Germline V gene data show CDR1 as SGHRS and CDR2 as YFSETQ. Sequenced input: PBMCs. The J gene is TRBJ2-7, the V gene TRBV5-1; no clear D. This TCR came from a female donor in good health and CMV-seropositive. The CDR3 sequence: CASSLGGADIAYEQYF. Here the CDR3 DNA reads TGCGCCAGCAGCTTGGGAGGTGCGGATATCGCCTACGAGCAGTACTTC. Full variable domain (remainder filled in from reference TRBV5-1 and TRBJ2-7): KAGVTQTPRYLIKTRGQQVTLSCSPISGHRSVSWYQQTPGQGLQFLFEYFSETQRNKGNFPGRFSGRQFSNSRSEMNVSTLELGDSALYLCASSLGGADIAYEQYFGPGTRLTVT.